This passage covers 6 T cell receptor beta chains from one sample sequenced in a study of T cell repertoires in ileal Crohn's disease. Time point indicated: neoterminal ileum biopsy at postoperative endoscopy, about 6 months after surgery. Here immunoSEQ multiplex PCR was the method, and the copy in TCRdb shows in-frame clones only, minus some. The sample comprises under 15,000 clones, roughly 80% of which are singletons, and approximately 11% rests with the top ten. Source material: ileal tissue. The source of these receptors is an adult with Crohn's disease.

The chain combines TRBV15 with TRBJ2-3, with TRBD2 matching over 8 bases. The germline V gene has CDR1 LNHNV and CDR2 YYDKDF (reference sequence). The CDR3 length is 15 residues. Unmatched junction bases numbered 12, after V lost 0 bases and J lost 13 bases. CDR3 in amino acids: CATSRDTASGYGKYF. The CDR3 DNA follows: TGTGCCACCAGCAGAGATACGGCTAGCGGGTATGGGAAGTATTTT. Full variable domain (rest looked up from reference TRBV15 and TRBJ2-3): DAMVIQNPRYQVTQFGKPVTLSCSQTLNHNVMYWYQQKSSQAPKLLFHYYDKDFNNEADTPDNFQSRRPNTSFCFLDIRSPGLGDTAMYLCATSRDTASGYGKYFGPGTRLTVL.

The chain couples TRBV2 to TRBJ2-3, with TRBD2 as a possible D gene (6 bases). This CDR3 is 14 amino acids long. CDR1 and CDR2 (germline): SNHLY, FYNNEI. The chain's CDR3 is CADRRGTSTDTQYF. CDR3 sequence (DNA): TGTGCAGACCGCCGGGGGACTAGCACAGATACGCAGTATTTT.

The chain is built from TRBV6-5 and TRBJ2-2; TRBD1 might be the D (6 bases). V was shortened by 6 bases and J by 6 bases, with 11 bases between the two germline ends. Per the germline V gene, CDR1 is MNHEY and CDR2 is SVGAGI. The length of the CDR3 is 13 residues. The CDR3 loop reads CASRLQGSGELFF. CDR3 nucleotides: TGTGCCAGCAGACTACAGGGTTCCGGGGAGCTGTTTTTT.

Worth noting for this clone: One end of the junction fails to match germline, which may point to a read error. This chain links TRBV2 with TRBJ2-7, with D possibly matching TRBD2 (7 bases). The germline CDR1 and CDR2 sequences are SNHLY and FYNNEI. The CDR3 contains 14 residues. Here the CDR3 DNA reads TGTGCCAGCAGTGAAGTGGGGGGGGCGGGCGTTACCTTCTTC. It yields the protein CASSEVGGAGVTFF.

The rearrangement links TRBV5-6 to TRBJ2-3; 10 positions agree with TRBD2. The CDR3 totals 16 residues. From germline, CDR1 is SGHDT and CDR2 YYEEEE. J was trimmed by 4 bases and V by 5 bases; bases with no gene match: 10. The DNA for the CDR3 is TGTGCCAGCAGGGGTGGGGGCCTAGCGGGGGCAGATACGCAGTATTTT. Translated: CASRGGGLAGADTQYF.

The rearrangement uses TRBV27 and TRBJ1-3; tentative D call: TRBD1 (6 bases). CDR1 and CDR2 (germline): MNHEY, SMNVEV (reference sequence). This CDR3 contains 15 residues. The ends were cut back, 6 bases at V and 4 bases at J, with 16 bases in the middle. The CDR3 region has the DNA TGTGCCAGCAGCCTACAGGGAGGGCCCGGAAACACCATATATTTT. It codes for CASSLQGGPGNTIYF.